A single sample is the source of the 2 T cell receptor beta chains below, sequenced in a study of T cells in Graves' hyperthyroidism and ophthalmopathy. RNA transcripts served as the template for amplifying TCR beta CDR3 regions. Carried out on the TCR CDR3, a first-round RT-PCR used the HTBI primer set. TCRdb re-analysed the multiplex PCR reads in MiXCR, keeping a single row per CDR3 protein. This table holds approximately 510,000 distinct CDR3 sequences, around 43% found once. Sequencing input: peripheral blood or thyroid tissue (not recorded which). These receptors all stem from an adult woman with Graves' disease, either hyperthyroidism or ophthalmopathy (not recorded which).

The chain links TRBV7-9 to TRBJ2-5; TRBD2 matches at 8 bases. This CDR3 spans 14 amino acids. J gave up 3 bases and V 5 bases, and 5 bases lay outside the gene matches. Per the germline V gene, CDR1 is SEHNR and CDR2 is FQNEAQ (reference sequence). The CDR3 protein is CASSPGTREETQYF. The CDR3 DNA reads TGTGCCAGCAGCCCCGGGACTAGGGAAGAGACCCAGTACTTC.

For this clonotype: The CDR3 ends on some other residue instead of the conserved phenylalanine or tryptophan, so this is likely a read error. Because the CDR3's place on the DNA is in doubt, the DNA is left out and the CDR3 is given as listed by TCRdb. The rearrangement joins TRBV29-1 to TRBJ1-4; the D call of TRBD1 is as the table states it, not checked on the DNA. Germline V CDR1 and CDR2: SQVTM, ANQGSEA. The CDR3 region is 10 residues in length, termini included. CDR3 protein: CSVAQGSQTY.